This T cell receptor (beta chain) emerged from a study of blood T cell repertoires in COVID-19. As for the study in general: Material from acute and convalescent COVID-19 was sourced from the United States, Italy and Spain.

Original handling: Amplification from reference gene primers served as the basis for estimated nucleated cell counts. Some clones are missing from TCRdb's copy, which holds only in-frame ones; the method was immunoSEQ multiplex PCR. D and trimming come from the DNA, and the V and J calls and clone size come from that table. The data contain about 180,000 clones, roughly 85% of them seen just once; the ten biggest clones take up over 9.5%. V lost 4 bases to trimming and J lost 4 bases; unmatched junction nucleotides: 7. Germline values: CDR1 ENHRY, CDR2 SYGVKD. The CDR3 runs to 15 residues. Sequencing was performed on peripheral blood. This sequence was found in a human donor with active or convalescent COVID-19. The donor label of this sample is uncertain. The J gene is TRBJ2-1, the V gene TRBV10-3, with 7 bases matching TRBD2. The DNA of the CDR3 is TGTGCCATCAGTGTTCGGGCTAGCGGATACAATGAGCAGTTCTTC. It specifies CAISVRASGYNEQFF.